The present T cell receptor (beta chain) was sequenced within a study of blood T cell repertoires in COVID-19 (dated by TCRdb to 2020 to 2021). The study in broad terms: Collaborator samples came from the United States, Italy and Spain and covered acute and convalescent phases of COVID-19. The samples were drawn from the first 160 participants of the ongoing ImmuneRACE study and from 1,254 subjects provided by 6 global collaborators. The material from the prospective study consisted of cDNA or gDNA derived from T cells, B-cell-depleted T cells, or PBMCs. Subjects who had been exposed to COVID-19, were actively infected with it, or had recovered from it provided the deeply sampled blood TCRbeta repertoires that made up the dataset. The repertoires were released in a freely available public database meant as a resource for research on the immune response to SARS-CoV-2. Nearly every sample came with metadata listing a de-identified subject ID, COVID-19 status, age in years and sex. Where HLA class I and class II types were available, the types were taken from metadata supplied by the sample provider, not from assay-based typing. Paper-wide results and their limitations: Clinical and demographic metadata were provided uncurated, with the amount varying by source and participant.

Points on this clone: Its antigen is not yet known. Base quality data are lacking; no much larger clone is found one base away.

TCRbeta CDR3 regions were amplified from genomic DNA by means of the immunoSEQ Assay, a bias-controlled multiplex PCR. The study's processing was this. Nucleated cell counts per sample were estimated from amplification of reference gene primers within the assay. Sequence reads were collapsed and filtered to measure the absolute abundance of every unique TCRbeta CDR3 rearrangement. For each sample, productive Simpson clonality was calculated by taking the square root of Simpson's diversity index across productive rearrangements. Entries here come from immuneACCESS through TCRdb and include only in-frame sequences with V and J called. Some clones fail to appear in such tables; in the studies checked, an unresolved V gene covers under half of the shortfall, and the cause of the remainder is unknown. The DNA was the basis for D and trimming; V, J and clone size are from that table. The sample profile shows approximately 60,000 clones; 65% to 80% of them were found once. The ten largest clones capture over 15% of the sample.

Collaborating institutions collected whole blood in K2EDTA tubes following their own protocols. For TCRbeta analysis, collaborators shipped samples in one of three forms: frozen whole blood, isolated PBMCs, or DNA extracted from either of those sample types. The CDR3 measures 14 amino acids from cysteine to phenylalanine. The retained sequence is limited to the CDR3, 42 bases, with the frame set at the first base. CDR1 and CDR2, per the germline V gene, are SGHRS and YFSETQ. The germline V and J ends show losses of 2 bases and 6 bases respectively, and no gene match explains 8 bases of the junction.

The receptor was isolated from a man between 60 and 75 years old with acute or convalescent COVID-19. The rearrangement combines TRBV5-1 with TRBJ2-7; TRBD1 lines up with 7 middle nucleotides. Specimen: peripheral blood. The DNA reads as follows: TGCGCCAGCAGCTTTCAGTGGGGGACAGTCGAGCAGTACTTC. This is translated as CASSFQWGTVEQYF.